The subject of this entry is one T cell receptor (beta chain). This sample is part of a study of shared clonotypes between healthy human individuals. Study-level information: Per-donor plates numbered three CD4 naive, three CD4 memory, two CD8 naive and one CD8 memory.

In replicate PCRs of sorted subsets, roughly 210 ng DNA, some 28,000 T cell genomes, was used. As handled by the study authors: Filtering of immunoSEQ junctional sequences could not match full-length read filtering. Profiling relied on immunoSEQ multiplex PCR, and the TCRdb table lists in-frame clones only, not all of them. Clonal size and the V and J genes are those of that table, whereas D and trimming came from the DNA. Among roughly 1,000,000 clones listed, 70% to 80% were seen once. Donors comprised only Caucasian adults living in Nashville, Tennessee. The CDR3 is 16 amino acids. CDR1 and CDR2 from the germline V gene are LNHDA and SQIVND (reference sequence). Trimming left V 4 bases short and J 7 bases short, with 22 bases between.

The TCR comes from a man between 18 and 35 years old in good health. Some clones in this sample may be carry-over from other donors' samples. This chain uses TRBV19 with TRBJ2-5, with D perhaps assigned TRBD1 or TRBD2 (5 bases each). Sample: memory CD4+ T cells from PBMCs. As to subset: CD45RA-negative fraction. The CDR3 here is CASSTPSGTLRGTQYF. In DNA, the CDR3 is TGTGCCAGTAGTACCCCATCCGGGACGTTGAGAGGGACCCAGTACTTC.